Listed here are 27 T cell receptor beta chains from one sample, sequenced in a study of early T cells in non-severe SARS-CoV-2 infection. TCRdb ran MiXCR on the 5' RACE reads and lists one entry per CDR3 protein. The sample has about 25,000 distinct CDR3 sequences, about 4.6% seen once. Material for sequencing was whole blood. The source is an adult who was a healthcare worker with PCR-confirmed SARS-CoV-2 infection or an uninfected control (not recorded which).

This clonotype appeared many times. This sequence joins TRBV4-1 and TRBJ2-5, with D perhaps assigned TRBD1 or TRBD2 (5 bases each). The ends were cut back, 0 bases at V and 5 bases at J, with 16 bases in the middle. Germline CDR1 is MGHRA and CDR2 is YSYEKL. The CDR3 runs to 16 residues. CDR3 nucleotides: TGCGCCAGCAGCCAAGAGGACGGGGCTAACGGCGAGACCCAGTACTTC. Translated, it gives CASSQEDGANGETQYF.

Only a few counts were recorded for this clonotype. The chain couples TRBV5-1 to TRBJ1-6; D call uncertain. Germline CDR1 and CDR2: SGHRS and YFSETQ. The V and J ends lost 0 bases and 8 bases respectively, with 9 bases between them. CDR3 length: 14 residues. The CDR3 sequence: CASSLGRDDSPLHF. Written as DNA, the CDR3 is TGCGCCAGCAGCTTGGGGAGAGATGATTCACCCCTCCACTTT.

This clonotype was observed at least ten times. The J gene is TRBJ1-2, the V gene TRBV25-1; D possibly corresponds to TRBD1 (5 bases). The V gene lost 8 bases and the J gene lost 4 bases, with 20 bases spanning the gap. The CDR3 is 15 residues long. CDR1 and CDR2 from the germline V gene are MGHDK and SYGVNS. The CDR3 DNA reads TGTGCCAGCCTACCCCCTGGGGCGGAGCTCTATGGCTACACCTTC. This sequence encodes CASLPPGAELYGYTF.

This clonotype is a singleton in its sample. A much larger clone differs by one base, so this may be a read error. The chain couples TRBV13 to TRBJ2-1; 9 nucleotides align to TRBD2. The CDR3 has 17 amino acids. V gave up 1 base and J gave up 9 bases; unmatched junction bases: 13. CDR1 and CDR2 (germline): PRHDT, FYEKMQ (reference sequence). CDR3 DNA sequence: TGTGCCAGCAGCTTAGAAGGGCTAGCGGGGACCCACAGTGAGCAGTTCTTC. The encoded protein is CASSLEGLAGTHSEQFF.

This clonotype has ten or more counts. This chain connects TRBV12-3 or TRBV12-4 to TRBJ2-7; no reliable D call. The V end lost 5 bases, the J end lost 0 bases, and 14 bases lay between the germline ends. The CDR3 covers 15 residues. Written as DNA, the CDR3 is TGTGCCAGCAGTGCTGGACGCCCGAGCTCCTACGAGCAGTACTTC. It codes for CASSAGRPSSYEQYF.

This chain joins TRBV29-1 and TRBJ2-7, with 8 bases lining up with TRBD2. The CDR3 spans 11 residues. From germline, CDR1 is SQVTM and CDR2 ANQGSEA. Trimming took 6 bases from V and 9 from J; bases not matched to a gene: 7. The CDR3 loop reads CSVTSESLQYF. For the CDR3, the DNA is TGCAGCGTGACTAGCGAAAGTTTGCAGTACTTC.

This clonotype was counted at least ten times. The CDR3 spells CSARARGAPYNEQFF. The CDR3 nucleotides read TGCAGTGCTAGGGCTCGGGGAGCCCCCTACAATGAGCAGTTCTTC. This rearrangement joins TRBV20-1 to TRBJ2-1; the D gene is possibly TRBD2 (5 bases). Germline loops: CDR1 DFQATT, CDR2 SNEGSKA (reference sequence). Trimming stripped 3 bases from V and 2 bases from J, with 14 bases between. This CDR3 region has 15 residues.

In its sample, this clonotype was seen many times. The chain carries TRBV28 and TRBJ2-5; the D gene could be TRBD1 or TRBD2 (5 bases each). CDR1 MDHEN and CDR2 SYDVKM come from the germline V gene. Trimming took 4 bases from V and 5 from J, leaving 11 bases between them. The CDR3 is 13 amino acids. CDR3 bases: TGTGCCAGCAGTTCAGGGAGAGGGGAGACCCAGTACTTC. This gives the protein CASSSGRGETQYF.

This clonotype was counted at least ten times. This rearrangement joins TRBV11-2 to TRBJ1-1; D might be TRBD1 (6 bases). Trimming pared 1 base from V and 4 bases from J, leaving 16 bases between. Germline CDR1 SGHAT, CDR2 FQNNGV. The CDR3 is 16 amino acids. The CDR3 bases are TGTGCCAGCAGCTTAGTGCAGGGGTGGGGCAGCACTGAAGCTTTCTTT. It is translated as CASSLVQGWGSTEAFF.

This clonotype has at least ten counts. V is TRBV27 and J is TRBJ1-6; no definite D call. Per germline, CDR1 MNHEY and CDR2 SMNVEV (reference sequence). Trimming removed 5 bases from V and 9 bases from J, with 8 bases in between. This CDR3 is built from 12 residues. Here the CDR3 reads CASSVWGSPLHF. For the CDR3, the DNA is TGTGCCAGCAGTGTTTGGGGTTCACCCCTCCACTTT.

In this sample, this clonotype turned up many times. V usage is TRBV10-2 and J usage is TRBJ2-2; D gene uncertain. Between the trimmed V and J ends, which lost 10 bases and 4 bases, there was a span of 16 bases. Germline V CDR1 and CDR2: WSHSY, SAAADI. The CDR3 consists of 14 residues. The CDR3: CAIRAPGVTGELFF. The CDR3 coding sequence is TGCGCCATCCGGGCTCCCGGCGTCACCGGGGAGCTGTTTTTT.

This clonotype has at least ten counts. The V gene is TRBV28, the J gene TRBJ1-1; a weak D match, TRBD1 (5 bases). The CDR3 extends over 16 amino acids. V shed 2 bases and J shed 1 base, with 14 bases lying between them. CDR1 MDHEN and CDR2 SYDVKM come from the germline V gene. The CDR3 spells CASSLTSGTSNTEAFF. DNA of the CDR3: TGTGCCAGCAGTTTAACCTCCGGGACGTCGAACACTGAAGCTTTCTTT.

On this clonotype: Being one base from a much bigger clone, this may be a read error. The chain employs TRBV7-2 and TRBJ2-2; D is uncertain. Germline V lookup: CDR1 SGHTA, CDR2 FQGNSA. This CDR3 region has 14 residues. CDR3 protein: CASSPSANIGELFF. The DNA for the CDR3 is TGTGCCAGCAGCCCGTCCGCGAACATCGGGGAGCTGTTTTTT.

This clonotype showed up just a few times. This chain uses TRBV5-1 with TRBJ2-5; no reliable D call. Germline V gives CDR1 SGHRS, CDR2 YFSETQ. Trimming cost V 1 base and J 1 base, with 8 bases left between them. CDR3 length: 14 residues. The CDR3: CASSLSAAQETQYF. In DNA, the CDR3 is TGCGCCAGCAGCTTGTCAGCCGCCCAAGAGACCCAGTACTTC.

This clonotype has a count of ten or more. The V gene is TRBV7-8, the J gene TRBJ2-7; maybe TRBD2 (6 bases). This CDR3 contains 15 residues. Trimming pared 6 bases from V and 4 bases from J, leaving 19 bases between. The germline V gene encodes CDR1 SGHVS and CDR2 FQNEAQ. CDR3 loop: CASSPIGGFSYEQYF. CDR3 sequence (DNA): TGTGCCAGCAGTCCTATTGGAGGGTTTTCGTACGAGCAGTACTTC.

This clonotype was counted many times. The rearrangement joins TRBV28 to TRBJ2-1, with D tentatively TRBD1 (5 bases). Between the trimmed V and J ends, which lost 8 bases and 0 bases, there was a span of 23 bases. The CDR3 is made up of 18 amino acids. Germline values: CDR1 MDHEN, CDR2 SYDVKM. The CDR3 spells CASGVHRWGALSYNEQFF. The DNA for the CDR3 is TGTGCCAGCGGAGTCCACCGATGGGGCGCCCTCTCCTACAATGAGCAGTTCTTC.

This clonotype was seen a handful of times. The chain joins TRBV14 to TRBJ1-3; a possible D gene is TRBD1 (6 bases). This CDR3 contains 17 residues. The germline V gene has CDR1 SGHDN and CDR2 FVKESK. V lost 5 bases and J 0 bases, leaving 17 bases between the germline ends. The CDR3 loop is CASSASGHLYSGNTIYF. The CDR3 DNA sequence: TGTGCCAGCAGCGCATCGGGACACCTTTACTCTGGAAACACCATATATTTT.

This clonotype was picked up many times. The chain carries TRBV4-2 and TRBJ2-1; D remains ambiguous. Germline CDR1 and CDR2: LGHNA and YNFKEQ. This CDR3 comprises 14 residues. The V and J ends lost 1 base and 6 bases respectively, with 10 bases between them. The CDR3 sequence: CASSQVVSVNEQFF. Written as DNA, the CDR3 is TGTGCCAGCAGCCAAGTTGTCTCCGTCAATGAGCAGTTCTTC.

In its sample, this clonotype was seen many times. CDR3 protein: CASSPGQIYEQYF. The CDR3 DNA sequence: TGTGCCAGCAGCCCGGGACAGATCTACGAGCAGTACTTC. The chain is built from TRBV7-9 and TRBJ2-7, with 7 positions matching TRBD1. V lost 5 bases and J lost 3; bases outside the gene matches: 4. Per germline, CDR1 SEHNR and CDR2 FQNEAQ (reference sequence). The CDR3 is 13 residues long.

This sequence joins TRBV4-1 and TRBJ2-2; maybe TRBD1 (5 bases). This CDR3 contains 14 residues. V shed 1 base and J shed 7 bases, with 10 bases lying between them. The germline V gene has CDR1 MGHRA and CDR2 YSYEKL. CDR3 sequence: CASSQGSRVGELFF. The CDR3 nucleotides are TGCGCCAGCAGCCAAGGGAGCAGGGTCGGGGAGCTGTTTTTT.

This clonotype was counted at least ten times. The chain couples TRBV28 to TRBJ2-2; TRBD2 aligns across 7 bases. CDR3 length: 15 amino acids. V shed 4 bases and J 3 bases; nucleotides not matched to a gene: 5. From germline, CDR1 is MDHEN and CDR2 SYDVKM. In DNA form, the CDR3 reads TGTGCCAGCAGTTCCGCGGGAGTAGACACCGGGGAGCTGTTTTTT. Translated, it gives CASSSAGVDTGELFF.

This clonotype was observed a handful of times. The chain joins TRBV6-1 to TRBJ1-5, with D perhaps matching TRBD1 (6 bases). This CDR3 contains 14 residues. V lost 6 bases, J lost 6 bases, and 15 bases lay in between. Germline CDR1 MNHNS, CDR2 SASEGT. This chain's CDR3 is CASSFTGHAQPQHF. The DNA for the CDR3 is TGTGCCAGCAGCTTTACAGGGCACGCTCAGCCCCAGCATTTT.

This clonotype came up many times. The chain couples TRBV20-1 to TRBJ1-2; D is ambiguous. The V gene's germline CDR1 is DFQATT and CDR2 SNEGSKA (reference sequence). The CDR3 spans 14 residues. V lost 0 bases, J lost 8 bases, and 16 bases lay in between. CDR3 in DNA: TGCAGTGCTAGAGAGGCGAGAGCCACTATCGGCTACACCTTC. Its protein product is CSAREARATIGYTF.

Only one count was recorded for this clonotype. This CDR3 is CASIRQSGREEQFF. In nucleotides, the CDR3 is TGTGCCAGCATCCGACAAAGCGGGAGGGAGGAGCAGTTCTTC. The genes are TRBV7-8 and TRBJ2-1, with TRBD2 matching over 10 bases. CDR3 length: 14 residues. V shed 7 bases, J shed 10 bases, and the junction held 10 bases outside the gene matches. Germline CDR1 reads SGHVS; CDR2 reads FQNEAQ.

This clonotype has more than one count but fewer than ten. V gene TRBV7-3 combines with J gene TRBJ2-4, with 10 bases identical to TRBD2. Germline CDR1 reads SGHTA; CDR2 reads FQGTGA. With 5 bases clipped from V and 6 bases from J, the junction kept 10 bases outside the gene matches. The length of the CDR3 is 16 residues. The CDR3 here is CASSLAGAGRGNIQYF. Here the CDR3 DNA reads TGTGCCAGCAGCCTAGCGGGAGCTGGCCGTGGAAACATTCAGTACTTC.

The genes are TRBV5-1 and TRBJ2-7, with D perhaps TRBD1 or TRBD2 (5 bases each). Germline V gene data show CDR1 as SGHRS and CDR2 as YFSETQ. This CDR3 spans 13 amino acids. Trimming shortened V by 2 bases and J by 0 bases, and 6 bases separated the two germline ends. The CDR3 coding sequence is TGCGCCAGCAGCTTTGGGGGCTCCTACGAGCAGTACTTC. Its translation is CASSFGGSYEQYF.

The sample holds a few counts of this clonotype. This chain links TRBV24-1 with TRBJ2-5, with a weak D call TRBD2 (6 bases). The CDR3 contains 15 residues. V shed 1 base and J shed 5 bases, with 13 bases lying between them. Looked up from germline, CDR1 is KGHDR and CDR2 is SFDVKD. DNA for the CDR3: TGTGCCACCAGTGATTTAGCGACTAGTATCGAGACCCAGTACTTC. Translation: CATSDLATSIETQYF.